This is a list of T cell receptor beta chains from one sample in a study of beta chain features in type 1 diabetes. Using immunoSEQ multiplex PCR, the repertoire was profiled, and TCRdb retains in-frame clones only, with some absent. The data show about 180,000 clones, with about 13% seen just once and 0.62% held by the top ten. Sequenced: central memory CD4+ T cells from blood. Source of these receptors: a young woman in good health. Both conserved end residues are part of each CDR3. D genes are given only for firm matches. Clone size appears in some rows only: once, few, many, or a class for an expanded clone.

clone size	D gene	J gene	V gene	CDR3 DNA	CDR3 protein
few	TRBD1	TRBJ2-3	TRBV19	TGTGCCAGTAGTAGGGCACAGGGGGCAGATACGCAGTATTTT	CASSRAQGADTQYF
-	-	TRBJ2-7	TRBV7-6	TGTGCCAGCAGCGTTAGACAGGACCCTAAGCCCTACGAGCAGTACTTC	CASSVRQDPKPYEQYF
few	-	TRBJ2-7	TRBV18	TGTGCCAGCTCACCGACCCTATTGGGCGACGAGCAGTACTTC	CASSPTLLGDEQYF
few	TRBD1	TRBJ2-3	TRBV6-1	TGTGCCAGCAACCAACAGGGGGACACAGATACGCAGTATTTT	CASNQQGDTDTQYF
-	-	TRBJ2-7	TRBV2	TGTGCCAGCAGTGAAGCGGACAGTGGGCTTGGGGAGCAGTACTTC	CASSEADSGLGEQYF
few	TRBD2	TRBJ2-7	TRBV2	TGTGCCAGCAGTGCAACTAGCGGGAGGGTAGGGGAGCAGTACTTC	CASSATSGRVGEQYF
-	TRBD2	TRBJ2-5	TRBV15	TGTGCCACCAGTTCTCGGCGGGAGGGGGAGACCCAGTACTTC	CATSSRREGETQYF
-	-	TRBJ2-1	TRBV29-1	TGCAGCGCCGACCTTAGCGGCAGCTCCTACAATGAGCAGTTCTTC	CSADLSGSSYNEQFF
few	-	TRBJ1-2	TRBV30	TGTGCCTGGAGTGTGGGGAGCTACAACTATGGCTACACCTTC	CAWSVGSYNYGYTF
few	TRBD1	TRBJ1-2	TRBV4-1	TGCGCCAGCAGCTTCGGACAGGGGAAGGGCTACACCTTC	CASSFGQGKGYTF
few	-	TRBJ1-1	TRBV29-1	TGCAGCGTTGGGGGCTCGATGAACACTGAAGCTTTCTTT	CSVGGSMNTEAFF
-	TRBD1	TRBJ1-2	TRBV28	TGTGCCAGCAGCCCCGGGACAGGGGGCTCGCTTGGTGGCTACACCTTC	CASSPGTGGSLGGYTF
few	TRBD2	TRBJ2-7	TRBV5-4	TGTGCCAGCAGCTTGTCACTACCCCGGGGTAGCGGGCACGAGCAGTACTTC	CASSLSLPRGSGHEQYF
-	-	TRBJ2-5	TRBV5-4	TGTGCCAGCAGCCGGAGGGACGAAGAGACCCAGTACTTC	CASSRRDEETQYF
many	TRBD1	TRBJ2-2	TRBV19	TGTGCCAGTAGGACAGGGTATCAGGGGACCGGGGAGCTGTTTTTT	CASRTGYQGTGELFF
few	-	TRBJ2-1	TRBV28	TGTGCCAGCGGAGTTAACCAGTTCTTC	CASGVNQFF
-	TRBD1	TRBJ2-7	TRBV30	TGTGCCTGGAACGAGGACAGGGCTTACTACGAGCAGTACTTC	CAWNEDRAYYEQYF
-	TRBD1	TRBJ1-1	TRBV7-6	TGTGCCAGCAGCCCTGGGACAGGGGGAATGACTGAAGCTTTCTTT	CASSPGTGGMTEAFF
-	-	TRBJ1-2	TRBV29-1	TGCAGCGTTGAGAAGGATAGCCGAAGGGGCTACACCTTC	CSVEKDSRRGYTF
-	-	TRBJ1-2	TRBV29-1	TGCAGCGTTGAAGTTAACGGACAGATCTATGGCTACACCTTC	CSVEVNGQIYGYTF
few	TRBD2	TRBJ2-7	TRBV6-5	TGTGCCAGCAGTGCCACCGGAAACGCGGGGGTCGAGCAGTACTTC	CASSATGNAGVEQYF
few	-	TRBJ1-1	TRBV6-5	TGTGCCAGCGGCCAACGGGGGAACGCTTTCTTT	CASGQRGNAFF
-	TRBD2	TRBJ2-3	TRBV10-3	TGTGCCATCCAAGATAGCGGGAGTGTGGATACGCAGTATTTT	CAIQDSGSVDTQYF
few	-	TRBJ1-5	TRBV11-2	TGTGCCAGCAGCATAGGCTCCCGAGAGGCCCAGCATTTT	CASSIGSREAQHF
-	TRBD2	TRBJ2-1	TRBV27	TGTGCCAGCAGTTTATCCCCGACTAGCGGCTACAATGAGCAGTTCTTC	CASSLSPTSGYNEQFF
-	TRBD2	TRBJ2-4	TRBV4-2	TGTGCCAGCAGCCTCTCACTAGCGGTAGCCAAAAACATTCAGTACTTC	CASSLSLAVAKNIQYF
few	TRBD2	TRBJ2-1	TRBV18	TGTGCCAGCTCACAAGGCGGGAGAGTGAACAATGAGCAGTTCTTC	CASSQGGRVNNEQFF
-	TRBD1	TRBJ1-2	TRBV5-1	TGCGCCAGCAGCGCCTCCTCCATGGGTAGGGGGCTTGGCTACACCTTC	CASSASSMGRGLGYTF
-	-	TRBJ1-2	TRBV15	TGTGCCACCAGCAGAGATCGAGGCGGAGGTAACTATGGCTACACCTTC	CATSRDRGGGNYGYTF
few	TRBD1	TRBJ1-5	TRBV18	TGTGCCAGCTCACCACGGGTTACAGGGGATGGCAATCAGCCCCAGCATTTT	CASSPRVTGDGNQPQHF
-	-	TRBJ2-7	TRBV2	TGTGCCAGCAGTGTTCACTACGAGCAGTACTTC	CASSVHYEQYF
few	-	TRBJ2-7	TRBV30	TGTGCCTGGAGTTTTACAGGCACCTACGAGCAGTACTTC	CAWSFTGTYEQYF
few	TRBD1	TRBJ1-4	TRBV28	TGTGCCAGCAGACAGGACAGGGGGCGGAGAGAAAAACTGTTTTTT	CASRQDRGRREKLFF
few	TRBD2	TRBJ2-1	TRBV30	TGTGCCTGGAGGGCGGGGGGAGGAGGCAATGAGCAGTTCTTC	CAWRAGGGGNEQFF
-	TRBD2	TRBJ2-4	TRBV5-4	TGTGCCAGCAGCTTGGGTGACAGCGGGGTGAGCAACATTCAGTACTTC	CASSLGDSGVSNIQYF
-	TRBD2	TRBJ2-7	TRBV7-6	TGTGCCAGCAGCCACACTAGCGATCCCCGGGGGAGCGAGCAGTACTTC	CASSHTSDPRGSEQYF
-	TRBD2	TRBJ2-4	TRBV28	TGTGCCAGCAGTTTACCGGGGGGGACCAAAAACATTCAGTACTTC	CASSLPGGTKNIQYF
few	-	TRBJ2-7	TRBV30	TGTGCCTGGAGTCCAAAGCGCTACGAGCAGTACTTC	CAWSPKRYEQYF
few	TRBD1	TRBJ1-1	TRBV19	TGTGCCAGTAGCACCATTGCGACAGGGGGCACTGAAGCTTTCTTT	CASSTIATGGTEAFF
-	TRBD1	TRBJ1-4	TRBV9	TGTGCCAGCAGCGCTGACAGGGTTAATGAAAAACTGTTTTTT	CASSADRVNEKLFF
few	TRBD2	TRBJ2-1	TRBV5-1	TGCGCCAGCAGCTCCCCGACTAGCGGGAGGCCCAGCTCCTACAATGAGCAGTTCTTC	CASSSPTSGRPSSYNEQFF
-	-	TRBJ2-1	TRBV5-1	TGCGCCAGCAGCTTGGGAGGCAGTGGATCCTACAATGAGCAGTTCTTC	CASSLGGSGSYNEQFF
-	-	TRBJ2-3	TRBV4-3	TGCGCCAGCAGCCAGACTACCTCGTCAGATACGCAGTATTTT	CASSQTTSSDTQYF
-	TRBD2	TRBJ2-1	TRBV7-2	TGTGCCAGCACCCGAGCGGGAGCCTACAATGAGCAGTTCTTC	CASTRAGAYNEQFF
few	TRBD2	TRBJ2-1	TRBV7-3	TGTGCCAGCAGGCGGGAGCGGGGGGCGGCTGAGCAGTTCTTC	CASRRERGAAEQFF
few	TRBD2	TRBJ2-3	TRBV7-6	TGTGCCAGCAGCTCGATAGCGGGAGCATCAGCAGATACGCAGTATTTT	CASSSIAGASADTQYF
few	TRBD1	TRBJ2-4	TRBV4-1	TGCGCCAGCAGTCCCGCACAGGGGTTGAACATTCAGTACTTC	CASSPAQGLNIQYF
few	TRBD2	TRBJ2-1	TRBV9	TGTGCCAGCAACCCCTCAACTAGCGGTTACAATGAGCAGTTCTTC	CASNPSTSGYNEQFF
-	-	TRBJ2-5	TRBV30	TGTGCCTGGAACCACAGGTTAGGGGAGACCCAGTACTTC	CAWNHRLGETQYF